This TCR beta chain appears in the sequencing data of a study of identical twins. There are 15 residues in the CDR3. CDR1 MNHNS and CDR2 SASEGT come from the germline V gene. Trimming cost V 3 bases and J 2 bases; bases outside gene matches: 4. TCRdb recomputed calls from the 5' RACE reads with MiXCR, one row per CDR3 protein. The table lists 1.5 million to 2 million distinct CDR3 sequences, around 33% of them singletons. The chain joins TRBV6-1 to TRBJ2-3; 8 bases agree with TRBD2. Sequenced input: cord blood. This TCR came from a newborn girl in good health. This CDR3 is CASSERGAITDTQYF. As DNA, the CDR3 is TGTGCCAGCAGTGAGCGGGGGGCCATCACAGATACGCAGTATTTT.